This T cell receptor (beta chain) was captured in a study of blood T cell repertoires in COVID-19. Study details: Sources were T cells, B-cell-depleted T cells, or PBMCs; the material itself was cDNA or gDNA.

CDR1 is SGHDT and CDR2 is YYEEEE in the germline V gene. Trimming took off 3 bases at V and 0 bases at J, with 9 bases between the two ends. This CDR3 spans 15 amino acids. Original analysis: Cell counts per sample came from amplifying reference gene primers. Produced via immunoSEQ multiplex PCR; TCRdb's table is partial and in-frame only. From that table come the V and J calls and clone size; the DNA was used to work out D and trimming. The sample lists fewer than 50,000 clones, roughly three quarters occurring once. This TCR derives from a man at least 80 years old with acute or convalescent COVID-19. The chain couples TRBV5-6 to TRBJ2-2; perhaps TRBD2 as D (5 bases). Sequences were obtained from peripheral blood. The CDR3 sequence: CASSWTLANTGELFF. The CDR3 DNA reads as TGTGCCAGCAGCTGGACTTTAGCGAACACCGGGGAGCTGTTTTTT.